The entry that follows covers one TCR beta chain sequence. Antigen specificity is unknown. This sample was taken from a study of cytomegalovirus exposure and HLA in healthy donors. The study's findings and limits: Later on, a genetic analysis was performed. It linked a missense variant in DCLRE1C with V- and J-gene trimming of TCR beta. The study flagged roughly 160 TCR beta chains as cytomegalovirus-associated. Per a prior analysis, the majority of TCR beta V segments were productive roughly 90% or roughly 30% of the time.

Amplification used 60 Vbeta primers and 13 Jbeta primers. Data came from immunoSEQ multiplex PCR; TCRdb stores just in-frame clones and leaves some out. Counted here are 100,000 to 150,000 clones, around three quarters occurring once; the ten biggest clones make up about 2.7%. The TCR was taken from a woman aged 60-75 years in good health and CMV-seropositive. Sequenced material: PBMCs.

This CDR3 reads CASSYTSLAGSEAFF. Written as DNA, the CDR3 is TGTGCCAGCAGTTATACCTCTCTGGCCGGGAGTGAAGCTTTCTTT. The chain is built from TRBV6-5 and TRBJ1-1, with D unresolved. V lost 3 bases to trimming and J lost 7 bases, with 18 bases between them. This CDR3 has 15 residues. Germline CDR1 MNHEY, CDR2 SVGAGI.